Presented here are 2 T cell receptor beta chains from one specimen sequenced in a study of T-cell memory formation after mild COVID-19. TCRdb analysed the 5' RACE reads with MiXCR anew, one entry per CDR3 protein. The table records fewer than 400,000 distinct CDR3 sequences, roughly 15% of them present only once. Input material: PBMCs or a T cell subset sorted from them (not recorded which). These receptors were obtained from a man younger than 35 who had mild COVID-19 (a few samples of this study predate the infection). Cell type and time point are not known.

The chain has TRBV25-1 and TRBJ2-7; D unresolved. CDR1 MGHDK and CDR2 SYGVNS come from the germline V gene. V lost 4 bases and J 3 bases, leaving 10 bases between the germline ends. The CDR3 length is 13 residues. In nucleotides, the CDR3 is TGTGCCAGCAGTGTTTTCGGCCGCTACGAGCAGTACTTC. The encoded protein is CASSVFGRYEQYF.

This clonotype was seen a few times. This rearrangement joins TRBV7-9 to TRBJ2-1, with 9 bases lining up with TRBD2. CDR1 SEHNR and CDR2 FQNEAQ come from the germline V gene (reference sequence). V shed 6 bases and J 4 bases; nucleotides not matched to a gene: 10. This CDR3 has 16 residues. The CDR3: CASRVMATSGYNEQFF. The CDR3, as DNA: TGTGCCAGCAGAGTAATGGCGACTAGCGGATACAATGAGCAGTTCTTC. Using reference TRBV7-9 and TRBJ2-1 for the parts outside the CDR3, the full variable domain is DTGVSQNPRHKITKRGQNVTFRCDPISEHNRLYWYRQTLGQGPEFLTYFQNEAQLEKSRLLSDRFSAERPKGSFSTLEIQRTEQGDSAMYLCASRVMATSGYNEQFFGPGTRLTVL.